These 26 T cell receptor beta chains originate from one sample sequenced in a study of radiotherapy plus CTLA-4 blockade in lung cancer. Profiling relied on immunoSEQ multiplex PCR, and the TCRdb table lists in-frame clones only, not all of them. The repertoire has about 85,000 clones, around 87% of them found once; the top ten carry 2% to 2.5%. The sequenced sample was peripheral blood, obtained from a patient treated with radiotherapy plus ipilimumab. These receptors were taken from a human donor with non-small cell lung cancer who had a partial response to radiotherapy plus ipilimumab.

This clone was seen only once. The V gene is TRBV5-1, the J gene TRBJ2-3; D not resolved. V lost 2 bases and J 2 bases, leaving 6 bases between the germline ends. Germline CDR1 SGHRS, CDR2 YFSETQ. The CDR3 consists of 13 residues. The CDR3 reads CASSLQSTDTQYF. The CDR3 DNA reads as TGCGCCAGCAGCTTACAGTCCACAGATACGCAGTATTTT. The variable domain in full, completed from reference TRBV5-1 and TRBJ2-3, reads KAGVTQTPRYLIKTRGQQVTLSCSPISGHRSVSWYQQTPGQGLQFLFEYFSETQRNKGNFPGRFSGRQFSNSRSEMNVSTLELGDSALYLCASSLQSTDTQYFGPGTRLTVL.

This clone has only one observation. The CDR3 nucleotides are TGCGCCAGCAGCCAGTCCGCTAGCGGGAACTACAATGAGCAGTTCTTC. Translation: CASSQSASGNYNEQFF. The gene calls are TRBV4-1 and TRBJ2-1, with TRBD2 matching 9 bases. Germline V CDR1 and CDR2: MGHRA, YSYEKL. The V segment lost 3 bases and the J segment 3 bases; nucleotides outside the gene matches: 6. The CDR3 runs 16 residues.

The CDR3 region is CAISEPGLYNEQFF. CDR3 sequence (DNA): TGTGCCATCAGTGAACCGGGACTATACAATGAGCAGTTCTTC. The rearrangement links TRBV10-3 to TRBJ2-1; 7 bases align to TRBD2. This CDR3 contains 14 residues. Germline loops: CDR1 ENHRY, CDR2 SYGVKD. With V trimmed by 3 bases and J by 4 bases, 3 bases remained unmatched.

The rearrangement joins TRBV27 to TRBJ1-2; 8 bases align to TRBD1. CDR1 MNHEY and CDR2 SMNVEV come from the germline V gene (reference sequence). V gave up 4 bases and J gave up 3 bases; unmatched junction bases: 7. The CDR3 consists of 15 residues. The CDR3: CASSYQGQGYYGYTF. In nucleotides, the CDR3 is TGTGCCAGCAGTTATCAAGGACAGGGATACTATGGCTACACCTTC.

The rearrangement links TRBV18 to TRBJ1-1; TRBD1 might be the D (6 bases). Germline lookup yields CDR1 KGHSH and CDR2 LQKENI. The CDR3 sequence is 20 residues long. The V gene lost 3 bases and the J gene lost 4 bases, with 30 bases spanning the gap. The CDR3 DNA is TGTGCCAGCTCACCCGGACACTGGACAGCAAGGGACCGAGACTTCACTGAAGCTTTCTTT. Encoded protein: CASSPGHWTARDRDFTEAFF.

The chain is built from TRBV2 and TRBJ2-3; TRBD2 aligns across 9 bases. CDR3 length equals 19 residues. Germline values: CDR1 SNHLY, CDR2 FYNNEI. V shed 2 bases, J shed 4 bases, and the junction held 16 bases outside the gene matches. CDR3 loop: CASSESFPLAGAPPDTQYF. CDR3 sequence (DNA): TGTGCCAGCAGTGAAAGCTTTCCCTTAGCGGGAGCCCCCCCAGATACGCAGTATTTT.

V is TRBV2 and J is TRBJ1-5; D is unclear. The germline CDR1 and CDR2 sequences are SNHLY and FYNNEI. The CDR3 is 17 amino acids. V lost 1 base, J lost 9 bases, and 22 bases lay in between. CDR3 coding DNA: TGTGCCAGCAGTGAAGTCTTAACAGCCGAGTTTGGTGGGCCCCAGCATTTT. This encodes CASSEVLTAEFGGPQHF. Drawing the rest from reference TRBV2 and TRBJ1-5, the complete variable domain is EPEVTQTPSHQVTQMGQEVILRCVPISNHLYFYWYRQILGQKVEFLVSFYNNEISEKSEIFDDQFSVERPDGSNFTLKIRSTKLEDSAMYFCASSEVLTAEFGGPQHFGDGTRLSIL.

The CDR3 nucleotides are TGTGCCAGCAGTTGGGACAGGGAAAACTACGAGCAGTACTTC. This sequence encodes CASSWDRENYEQYF. The genes are TRBV6-5 and TRBJ2-7, with 9 bases lining up with TRBD1. After removal of 4 bases from V and 3 bases from J, the junction contained 4 bases not matched to a gene. The CDR3 extends over 14 amino acids. Germline V gene sequence: CDR1 MNHEY, CDR2 SVGAGI.

The chain employs TRBV10-3 and TRBJ1-3, with D perhaps matching TRBD1 (6 bases). The V gene lost 2 bases and the J gene lost 0 bases, with 17 bases spanning the gap. This CDR3 is built from 18 residues. Per the germline V gene, CDR1 is ENHRY and CDR2 is SYGVKD. This chain's CDR3 is CAISERGTLSLSGNTIYF. CDR3 DNA: TGTGCCATCAGTGAGAGGGGGACACTCTCTCTCTCTGGAAACACCATATATTTT.

The rearrangement joins TRBV11-2 to TRBJ2-1, with D hard to call. From germline, CDR1 is SGHAT and CDR2 FQNNGV. The V end lost 5 bases, the J end lost 7 bases, and 9 bases lay between the germline ends. The CDR3 extends over 12 amino acids. DNA for the CDR3: TGTGCCAGCAGCCACATTTCGAATGAGCAGTTCTTC. Protein sequence: CASSHISNEQFF.

The genes are TRBV28 and TRBJ1-1; 9 bases line up with TRBD1. The CDR3 spans 13 residues. V gave up 6 bases and J gave up 4 bases; unmatched junction bases: 3. Germline V gene sequence: CDR1 MDHEN, CDR2 SYDVKM. The CDR3 spells CASRKTGGTEAFF. In DNA form, the CDR3 reads TGTGCCAGCAGAAAGACAGGGGGCACTGAAGCTTTCTTT.

The V and J genes are TRBV21-1 and TRBJ2-3; the table's TRBD2 call for D was not verified on the DNA. TRBV21-1 corresponds to a pseudogene. The CDR3 length is 12 residues. The chain's CDR3 is CASSKESDTQYF. The DNA for the CDR3 is TGTGCCAGCAGCAAAGAGAGCGATACGCAGTATTTT.

The chain combines TRBV19 with TRBJ1-2, with D possibly TRBD1 on 6 matching bases. V lost 3 bases, J lost 2 bases, and 10 bases lay in between. This CDR3 has 14 residues. Germline V CDR1 and CDR2: LNHDA, SQIVND (reference sequence). Here the CDR3 DNA reads TGTGCCAGTAGTATCCTGGACAGAAACTATGGCTACACCTTC. This sequence encodes CASSILDRNYGYTF.

For the CDR3, the DNA is TGTGCCAGCAACGATCCGGGACTAGCGGGATCGGGCGGGGAGCTGTTTTTT. Translating it yields CASNDPGLAGSGGELFF. This rearrangement joins TRBV9 to TRBJ2-2; 13 positions match TRBD2. With 6 bases clipped from V and 7 bases from J, the junction kept 12 bases outside the gene matches. CDR1 and CDR2 (germline): SGDLS, YYNGEE. The CDR3 contains 17 residues.

This chain links TRBV7-2 with TRBJ1-6; D gene ambiguous. The CDR3 loop spans 13 amino acids. V gave up 5 bases and J gave up 11 bases, with 13 bases separating them. CDR1 and CDR2 (germline): SGHTA, FQGNSA. CDR3 amino acids: CASSLGRLAPLHF. CDR3 coding DNA: TGTGCCAGCAGCCTAGGGCGGTTAGCACCCCTCCACTTT. Looking up the rest from reference TRBV7-2 and TRBJ1-6 gives the full variable domain: GAGVSQSPSNKVTEKGKDVELRCDPISGHTALYWYRQSLGQGLEFLIYFQGNSAPDKSGLPSDRFSAERTGGSVSTLTIQRTQQEDSAVYLCASSLGRLAPLHFGNGTRLTVT.

DNA for the CDR3: TGTGCCAGCAGCGTCCGTAATGAGCAGTTCTTC. The encoded protein is CASSVRNEQFF. The chain couples TRBV9 to TRBJ2-1, with no clear D. This CDR3 region has 11 residues. With 2 bases removed from V and 7 bases from J, the gap between germline ends came to 4 bases. From germline, CDR1 is SGDLS and CDR2 YYNGEE.

The chain uses TRBV11-2 and TRBJ1-1, with TRBD1 matching 7 bases. The V gene's germline CDR1 is SGHAT and CDR2 FQNNGV. V gave up 3 bases and J gave up 0 bases; unmatched junction bases: 4. This CDR3 contains 15 residues. For the CDR3, the DNA is TGTGCCAGCAGCTTTACCGGGACAGTGAACACTGAAGCTTTCTTT. It encodes CASSFTGTVNTEAFF. Complete variable domain (other parts from reference TRBV11-2 and TRBJ1-1): EAGVAQSPRYKIIEKRQSVAFWCNPISGHATLYWYQQILGQGPKLLIQFQNNGVVDDSQLPKDRFSAERLKGVDSTLKIQPAKLEDSAVYLCASSFTGTVNTEAFFGQGTRLTVV.

The chain couples TRBV7-2 to TRBJ2-7, with 8 bases fitting TRBD1. CDR3 length: 14 residues. V gave up 5 bases and J gave up 3 bases; unmatched junction bases: 6. Per germline, CDR1 SGHTA and CDR2 FQGNSA. This CDR3 is CASSPGQGYYEQYF. The CDR3 DNA reads TGTGCCAGCAGCCCCGGACAGGGATACTACGAGCAGTACTTC.

There are a few counts of this clone. V is TRBV6-4 and J is TRBJ1-4; weak D call: TRBD1 (6 bases). This CDR3 is 15 amino acids long. V lost 3 bases, J lost 8 bases, and 16 bases lay in between. From germline, CDR1 is MRHNA and CDR2 SNTAGT. DNA of the CDR3: TGTGCCAGCAGTGATAGAGGGGGGGTTTTCGAAAAACTGTTTTTT. Translated: CASSDRGGVFEKLFF.

V and J are TRBV2 and TRBJ1-1; the D is unclear. Germline values: CDR1 SNHLY, CDR2 FYNNEI. Trimming removed 3 bases at V and 2 bases at J, with 10 bases between. CDR3 size: 14 residues. The CDR3 loop is CASSDGQTNTEAFF. CDR3 nucleotides: TGTGCCAGCAGTGATGGTCAGACAAACACTGAAGCTTTCTTT.

V is TRBV5-8 and J is TRBJ2-7; 7 bases fit TRBD1. Germline lookup yields CDR1 SGHTS and CDR2 YDEGEE. The V and J ends lost 4 bases and 2 bases, in that order; junction bases with no gene match: 6. This CDR3 spans 14 amino acids. CDR3 sequence (DNA): TGTGCCAGCAGCGGCGGACAGGTTACCTACGAGCAGTACGTC. The encoded protein is CASSGGQVTYEQYV.

This sequence joins TRBV5-1 and TRBJ2-2, with a tentative D call TRBD2 (6 bases). V was pared by 0 bases and J by 3 bases, with 15 bases between. This CDR3 is built from 17 residues. The germline CDR1 and CDR2 sequences are SGHRS and YFSETQ. The CDR3: CASSLVGGDGYTGELFF. In DNA, the CDR3 is TGCGCCAGCAGCTTGGTAGGCGGGGACGGCTACACCGGGGAGCTGTTTTTT.

This clone showed up just once. The V call is TRBV4-1, the J call TRBJ1-1, with D possibly being TRBD1 (6 bases). Per the germline V gene, CDR1 is MGHRA and CDR2 is YSYEKL. V was pared by 5 bases and J by 4 bases, with 17 bases between. The CDR3 loop spans 15 amino acids. CDR3 bases: TGCGCCAGCAGCTCACAGGGAGAAGGGCGCACTGAAGCTTTCTTT. Its translation is CASSSQGEGRTEAFF.

The chain is built from TRBV4-2 and TRBJ2-2, with TRBD2 matching 12 bases. CDR1 LGHNA and CDR2 YNFKEQ come from the germline V gene. The CDR3 is made up of 16 amino acids. Germline trimming cut 4 bases from V and 7 bases from J; bases unmatched to any gene: 7. This chain's CDR3 is CASSPRLAGDHGELFF. DNA for the CDR3: TGTGCCAGCAGCCCCCGACTAGCGGGAGATCACGGGGAGCTGTTTTTT.

The chain combines TRBV5-1 with TRBJ2-7; TRBD2 matches 9 bases. Germline CDR1 and CDR2: SGHRS and YFSETQ. Germline trimming cut 4 bases from V and 3 bases from J; bases unmatched to any gene: 8. This CDR3 spans 15 amino acids. This CDR3 reads CASSLGLAPDYEQYF. In nucleotides, the CDR3 is TGCGCCAGCAGCCTTGGACTAGCGCCTGACTACGAGCAGTACTTC.

The DNA of the CDR3 is TGTGCCAGCAGTTTCCCGGCAGGGGTAGCTAACTATGGCTACACCTTC. As protein: CASSFPAGVANYGYTF. V usage is TRBV28 and J usage is TRBJ1-2; D might be TRBD1 (6 bases). V was trimmed by 3 bases and J by 0 bases, leaving 14 bases between them. The germline CDR1 and CDR2 sequences are MDHEN and SYDVKM. CDR3 length: 16 residues.